This T cell receptor beta chain originates from a study of siplizumab effects on memory and regulatory T cells. The table lists this clone with a count of one. As yet, its antigen is unknown. Only in-frame clones appear in the TCRdb table, and some are missing; sequencing was by immunoSEQ multiplex PCR. This sample carries tens of thousands of clones, less than 98% of them seen once, and the ten largest clones take around 0.66%. The study, taken as a whole, reports: An assignable phenotype, naive or memory, was missing from roughly 78-96% of proliferating CD4+ or CD8+ clones. The diversity of naive T cells seemed greater than that of memory cells, and their alloresponse contribution seemed major.

The CDR3 consists of 15 residues. V lost 1 base, J lost 5 bases, and 12 bases lay in between. Germline CDR1 SGHRS, CDR2 YFSETQ. The TCR originated in a human donor in good health. The chain employs TRBV5-1 and TRBJ2-2; D possibly corresponds to TRBD2 (5 bases). Input material: naive CD4+ T cells sorted from blood. Here the CDR3 reads CASSLSGKGTGELFF. The DNA of the CDR3 is TGCGCCAGCAGCTTGTCGGGGAAAGGAACCGGGGAGCTGTTTTTT.